This T cell receptor (beta chain) is drawn from a study of T cells in Graves' hyperthyroidism and ophthalmopathy. General study points: From stable hyperthyroidism, ophthalmopathy was separated by a 13 V-J model.

This clonotype was observed many times. Its matching antigen is unknown. Germline loops: CDR1 LGHNT, CDR2 FRNRAP. This CDR3 region has 16 residues. V lost 1 base, J lost 1 base, and 13 bases lay in between. Diagnoses rested on clinical symptoms, serum thyroxine and TRAb, thyroid ultrasound and orbital computed tomography. The source material, RNA transcripts, was used to amplify TCR beta CDR3 regions. During a first-round RT-PCR of the TCR CDR3, the HTBI primer set was used. TCRdb processed the multiplex PCR reads anew with MiXCR; each CDR3 protein has one entry. The sample lists some 460,000 distinct CDR3 sequences, 15% to 18% occurring once.

The TCR originated in a woman aged 18-35 years with Graves' hyperthyroidism. The sample was blood. The chain is built from TRBV12-5 and TRBJ2-5, with D possibly being TRBD2 (6 bases). In nucleotides, the CDR3 is TGTGCTAGTGGTTTGGGTCCCGGGGGACCCCAAGAGACCCAGTACTTC. It yields the protein CASGLGPGGPQETQYF. The full variable domain, rest sourced from reference TRBV12-5 and TRBJ2-5, is DARVTQTPRHKVTEMGQEVTMRCQPILGHNTVFWYRQTMMQGLELLAYFRNRAPLDDSGMPKDRFSAEMPDATLATLKIQPSEPRDSAVYFCASGLGPGGPQETQYFGPGTRLLVL.